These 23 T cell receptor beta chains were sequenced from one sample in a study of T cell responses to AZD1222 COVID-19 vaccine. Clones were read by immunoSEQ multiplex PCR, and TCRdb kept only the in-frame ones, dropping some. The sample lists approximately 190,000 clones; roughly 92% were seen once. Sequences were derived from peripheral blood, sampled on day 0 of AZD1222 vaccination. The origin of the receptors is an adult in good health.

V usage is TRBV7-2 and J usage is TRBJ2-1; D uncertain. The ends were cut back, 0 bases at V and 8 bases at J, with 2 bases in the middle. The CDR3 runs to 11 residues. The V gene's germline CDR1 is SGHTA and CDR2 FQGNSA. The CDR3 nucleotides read TGTGCCAGCAGCTTAGCGCATGAGCAGTTCTTC. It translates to CASSLAHEQFF.

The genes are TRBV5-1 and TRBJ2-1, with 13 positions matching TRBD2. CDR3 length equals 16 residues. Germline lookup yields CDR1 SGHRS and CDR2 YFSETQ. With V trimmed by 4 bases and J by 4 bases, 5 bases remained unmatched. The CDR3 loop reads CASSLTSGGAYNEQFF. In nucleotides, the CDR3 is TGCGCCAGCAGCCTAACTAGCGGGGGGGCGTACAATGAGCAGTTCTTC. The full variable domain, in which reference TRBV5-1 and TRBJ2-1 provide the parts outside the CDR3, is KAGVTQTPRYLIKTRGQQVTLSCSPISGHRSVSWYQQTPGQGLQFLFEYFSETQRNKGNFPGRFSGRQFSNSRSEMNVSTLELGDSALYLCASSLTSGGAYNEQFFGPGTRLTVL.

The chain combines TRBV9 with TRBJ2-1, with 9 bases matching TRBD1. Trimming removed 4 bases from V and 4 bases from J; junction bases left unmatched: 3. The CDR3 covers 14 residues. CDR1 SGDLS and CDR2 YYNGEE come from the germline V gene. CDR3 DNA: TGTGCCAGCAGCTGGGGACAGGGATACAATGAGCAGTTCTTC. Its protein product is CASSWGQGYNEQFF.

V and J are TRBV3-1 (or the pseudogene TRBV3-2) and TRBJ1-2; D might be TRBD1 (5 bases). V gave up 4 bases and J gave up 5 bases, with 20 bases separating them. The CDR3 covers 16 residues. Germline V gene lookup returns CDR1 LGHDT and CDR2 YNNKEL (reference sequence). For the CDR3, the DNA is TGTGCCAGCAGCCGGGCAGGGACGGCCACGCGTTATGGCTACACCTTC. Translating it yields CASSRAGTATRYGYTF.

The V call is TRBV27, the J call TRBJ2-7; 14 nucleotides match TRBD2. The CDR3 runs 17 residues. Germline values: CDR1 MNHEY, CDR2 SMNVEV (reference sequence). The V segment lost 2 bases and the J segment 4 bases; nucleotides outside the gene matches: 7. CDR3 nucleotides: TGTGCCAGCAGTTTACGACTAGCGGGGGGGCTTGGGTACGAGCAGTACTTC. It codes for CASSLRLAGGLGYEQYF.

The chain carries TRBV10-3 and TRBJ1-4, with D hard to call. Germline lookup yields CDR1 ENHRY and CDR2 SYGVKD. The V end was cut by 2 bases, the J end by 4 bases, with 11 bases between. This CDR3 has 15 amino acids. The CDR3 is CAISEPGGNNEKLFF. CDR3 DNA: TGTGCCATCAGTGAGCCCGGAGGAAATAATGAAAAACTGTTTTTT.

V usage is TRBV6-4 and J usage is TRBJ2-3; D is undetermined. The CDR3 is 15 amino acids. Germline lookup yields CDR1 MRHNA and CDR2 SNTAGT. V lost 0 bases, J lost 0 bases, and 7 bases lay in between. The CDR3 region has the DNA TGTGCCAGCAGTGACTCGGCGGCTAGCACAGATACGCAGTATTTT. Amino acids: CASSDSAASTDTQYF.

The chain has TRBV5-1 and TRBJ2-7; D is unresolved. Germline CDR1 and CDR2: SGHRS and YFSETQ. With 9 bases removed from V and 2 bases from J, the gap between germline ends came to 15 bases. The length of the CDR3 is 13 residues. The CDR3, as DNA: TGCGCCACCAGACCAGACCGAGCCTACGAGCAGTACTTC. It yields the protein CATRPDRAYEQYF.

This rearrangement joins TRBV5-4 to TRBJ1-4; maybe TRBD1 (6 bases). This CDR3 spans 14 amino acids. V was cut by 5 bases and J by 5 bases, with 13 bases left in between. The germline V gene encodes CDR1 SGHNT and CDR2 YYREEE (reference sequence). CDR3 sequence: CASRSPGENEKLFF. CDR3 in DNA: TGTGCCAGCAGATCTCCAGGGGAAAATGAAAAACTGTTTTTT.

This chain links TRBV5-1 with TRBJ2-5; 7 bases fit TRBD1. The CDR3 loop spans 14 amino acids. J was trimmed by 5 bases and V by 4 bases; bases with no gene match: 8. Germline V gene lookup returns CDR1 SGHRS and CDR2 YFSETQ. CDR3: CASSRLQGIETQYF. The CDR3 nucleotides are TGCGCCAGCAGCAGACTACAGGGGATCGAGACCCAGTACTTC.

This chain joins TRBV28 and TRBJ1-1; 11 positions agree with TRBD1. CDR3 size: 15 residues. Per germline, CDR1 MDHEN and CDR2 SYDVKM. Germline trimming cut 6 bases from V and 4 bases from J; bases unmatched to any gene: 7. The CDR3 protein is CASSTPGQGVTEAFF. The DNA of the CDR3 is TGTGCCAGCAGCACGCCGGGACAGGGGGTCACTGAAGCTTTCTTT.

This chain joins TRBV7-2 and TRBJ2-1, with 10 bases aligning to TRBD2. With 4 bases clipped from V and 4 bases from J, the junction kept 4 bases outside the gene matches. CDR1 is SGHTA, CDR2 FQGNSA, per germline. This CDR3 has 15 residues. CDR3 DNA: TGTGCCAGCAGCTCCTCTAGCGGGGGTTACAATGAGCAGTTCTTC. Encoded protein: CASSSSSGGYNEQFF.

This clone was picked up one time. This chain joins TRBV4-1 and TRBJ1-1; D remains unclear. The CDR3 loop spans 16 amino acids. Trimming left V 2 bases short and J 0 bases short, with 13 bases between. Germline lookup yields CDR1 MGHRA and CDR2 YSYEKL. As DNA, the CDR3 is TGCGCCAGCAGCCAACACTCGCCCGGTTTGAACACTGAAGCTTTCTTT. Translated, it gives CASSQHSPGLNTEAFF.

CDR3 DNA sequence: TGTGCCAGCACCCTTGGGGGCTGGGGTGAGCAGTACTTC. Its protein product is CASTLGGWGEQYF. The chain is built from TRBV28 and TRBJ2-7, with a possible D match to TRBD1 (6 bases). The germline V gene encodes CDR1 MDHEN and CDR2 SYDVKM. The CDR3 covers 13 residues. Trimming pared 7 bases from V and 7 bases from J, leaving 17 bases between.

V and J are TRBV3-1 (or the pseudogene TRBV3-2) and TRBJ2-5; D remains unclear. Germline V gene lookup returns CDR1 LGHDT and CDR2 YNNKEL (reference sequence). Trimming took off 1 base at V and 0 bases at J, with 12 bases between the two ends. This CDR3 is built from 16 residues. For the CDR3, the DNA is TGTGCCAGCAGCCAAGGGCGCTCGTCATACCAAGAGACCCAGTACTTC. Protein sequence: CASSQGRSSYQETQYF.

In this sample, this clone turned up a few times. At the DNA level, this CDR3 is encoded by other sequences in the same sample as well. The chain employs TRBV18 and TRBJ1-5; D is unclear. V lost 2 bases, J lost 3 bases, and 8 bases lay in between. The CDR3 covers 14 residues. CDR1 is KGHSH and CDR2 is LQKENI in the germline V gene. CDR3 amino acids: CASSPSDFNQPQHF. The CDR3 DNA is TGTGCCAGCTCACCATCAGATTTCAATCAGCCCCAGCATTTT. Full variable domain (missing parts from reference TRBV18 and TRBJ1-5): NAGVMQNPRHLVRRRGQEARLRCSPMKGHSHVYWYRQLPEEGLKFMVYLQKENIIDESGMPKERFSAEFPKEGPSILRIQQVVRGDSAAYFCASSPSDFNQPQHFGDGTRLSIL.

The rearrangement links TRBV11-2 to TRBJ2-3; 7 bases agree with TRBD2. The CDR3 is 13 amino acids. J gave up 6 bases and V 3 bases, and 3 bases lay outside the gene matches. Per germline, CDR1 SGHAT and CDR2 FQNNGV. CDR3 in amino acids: CASSLRGSDTQYF. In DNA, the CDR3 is TGTGCCAGCAGCTTGCGGGGGAGCGATACGCAGTATTTT.

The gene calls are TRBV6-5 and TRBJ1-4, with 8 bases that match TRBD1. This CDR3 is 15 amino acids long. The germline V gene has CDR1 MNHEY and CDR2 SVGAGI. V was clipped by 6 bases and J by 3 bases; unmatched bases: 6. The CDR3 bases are TGTGCCAGCAGCGGCAGGGGGCCCGCTAATGAAAAACTGTTTTTT. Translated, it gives CASSGRGPANEKLFF.

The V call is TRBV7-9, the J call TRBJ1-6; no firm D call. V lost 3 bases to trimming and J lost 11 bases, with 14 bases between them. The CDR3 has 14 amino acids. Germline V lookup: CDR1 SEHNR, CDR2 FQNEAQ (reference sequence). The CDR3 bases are TGTGCCAGCAGCTTTGAGAGGGTCGTCCCACCCCTCCACTTT. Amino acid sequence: CASSFERVVPPLHF.

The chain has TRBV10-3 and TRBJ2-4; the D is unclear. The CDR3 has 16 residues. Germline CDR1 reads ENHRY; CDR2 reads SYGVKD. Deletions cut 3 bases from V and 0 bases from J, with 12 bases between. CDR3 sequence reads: CAISDRGLLAKNIQYF. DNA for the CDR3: TGTGCCATCAGTGATCGTGGCCTACTAGCCAAAAACATTCAGTACTTC.

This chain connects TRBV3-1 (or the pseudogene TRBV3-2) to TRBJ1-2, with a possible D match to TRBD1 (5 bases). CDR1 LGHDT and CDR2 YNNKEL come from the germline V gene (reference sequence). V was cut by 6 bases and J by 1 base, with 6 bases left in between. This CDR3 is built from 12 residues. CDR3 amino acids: CASRGDNYGYTF. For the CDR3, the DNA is TGTGCCAGCAGGGGGGATAACTATGGCTACACCTTC.

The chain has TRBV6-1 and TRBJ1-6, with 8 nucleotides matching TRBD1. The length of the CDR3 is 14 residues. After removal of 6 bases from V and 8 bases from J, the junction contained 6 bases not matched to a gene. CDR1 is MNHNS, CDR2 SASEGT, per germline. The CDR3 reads CASSSGQGHSPLHF. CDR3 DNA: TGTGCCAGCAGCTCTGGACAGGGACATTCACCCCTCCACTTT.

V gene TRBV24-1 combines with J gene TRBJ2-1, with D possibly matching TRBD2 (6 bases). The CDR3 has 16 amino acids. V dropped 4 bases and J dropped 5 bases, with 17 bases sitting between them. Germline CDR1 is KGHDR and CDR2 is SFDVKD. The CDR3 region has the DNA TGTGCCACCAGTGACCCGCGGGCGGGATTCGACAATGAGCAGTTCTTC. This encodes CATSDPRAGFDNEQFF.